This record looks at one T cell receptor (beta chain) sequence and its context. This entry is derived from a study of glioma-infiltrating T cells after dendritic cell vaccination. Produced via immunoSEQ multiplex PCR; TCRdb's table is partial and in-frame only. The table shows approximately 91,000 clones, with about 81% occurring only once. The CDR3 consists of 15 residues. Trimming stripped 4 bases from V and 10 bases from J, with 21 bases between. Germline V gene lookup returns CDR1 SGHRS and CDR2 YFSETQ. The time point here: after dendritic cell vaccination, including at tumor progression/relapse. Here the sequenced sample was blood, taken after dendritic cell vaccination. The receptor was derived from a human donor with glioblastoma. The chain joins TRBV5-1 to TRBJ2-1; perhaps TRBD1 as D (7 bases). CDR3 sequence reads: CASSRRAGGLGEQFF. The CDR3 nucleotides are TGCGCCAGCAGCCGCAGGGCAGGGGGGTTAGGGGAGCAGTTCTTC.